This is a list of T cell receptor beta chains from one sample in a study of human T cells and chemical hapten exposure. Each CDR3 protein gets one entry after TCRdb re-called the RACE reads with MiXCR. The sample lists approximately 350,000 distinct CDR3 sequences, about 6% occurring once. The sequencing used whole blood, collected in connection with sensitization to the hapten diphenylcyclopropenone (DPC). These receptors originate from a woman aged 18-35 years with alopecia areata. Some clones in this sample may be carry-over from other donors' samples. Each CDR3 is given with its conserved first and last residue. D genes are given only for firm matches. Clone size is stated in some rows and not others, as once, few, many or a class when expanded.

size	V	J	D	CDR3	DNA
few	TRBV6-2/TRBV6-3	TRBJ1-1	TRBD1	CASNPPWTGGLNTEAFF	TGTGCCAGCAACCCTCCCTGGACAGGGGGGCTGAACACTGAAGCTTTCTTT
few	TRBV20-1	TRBJ1-5	NA	CSAGVGDLGNQPQHF	TGCAGTGCTGGCGTCGGGGACCTGGGCAATCAGCCCCAGCATTTT
many	TRBV5-6	TRBJ2-1	TRBD2	CASSPARLAGARSYNEQFF	TGTGCCAGCAGCCCGGCTAGGCTAGCGGGGGCCCGCTCCTACAATGAGCAGTTCTTC
many	TRBV7-6	TRBJ1-1	TRBD1	CASSPITGGEGGNTEAFF	TGTGCCAGCAGCCCGATTACAGGGGGCGAAGGGGGGAACACTGAAGCTTTCTTT
NA	TRBV7-2	TRBJ2-3	NA	CASRLGPQDTQYF	TGTGCCAGCAGGCTAGGGCCGCAGGATACGCAGTATTTT
NA	TRBV5-4	TRBJ2-7	NA	CASSPGRASYEQYF	TGTGCCAGCAGCCCCGGAAGGGCCTCCTACGAGCAGTACTTC
many	TRBV28	TRBJ1-3	TRBD1	CASRSDRGGDLVAGNTIYF	TGTGCCAGCAGATCCGACAGGGGAGGTGATCTGGTAGCTGGAAACACCATATATTTT
many	TRBV4-3	TRBJ2-6	TRBD1	CASSRGQGASGANVLTF	TGCGCCAGCAGCCGAGGACAGGGGGCATCTGGGGCCAACGTCCTGACTTTC
NA	TRBV5-4	TRBJ1-3	NA	CASSLDRFRGTIYF	TGTGCCAGCAGCTTGGACAGGTTCCGTGGCACCATATATTTT
many	TRBV4-3	TRBJ1-5	NA	CASSQDSYSNQPQHF	TGCGCCAGCAGCCAAGATAGCTATAGCAATCAGCCCCAGCATTTT
NA	TRBV28	TRBJ2-7	NA	CASSIPLLREQYF	TGTGCCAGCAGTATTCCACTCCTACGCGAGCAGTACTTC
NA	TRBV2	TRBJ1-6	NA	CASIQDNSPLHF	TGTGCCAGCATCCAGGATAATTCACCCCTCCACTTT
few	TRBV7-2	TRBJ1-3	TRBD1	CASSLGQVASGNTIYF	TGTGCCAGCAGCCTAGGACAGGTGGCCTCTGGAAACACCATATATTTT
many	TRBV7-2	TRBJ1-2	TRBD1	CASSPGQADYGYTF	TGTGCCAGCAGTCCGGGACAGGCGGACTATGGCTACACCTTC
many	TRBV20-1	TRBJ2-7	TRBD1	CSAPGQGAGEQYF	TGCAGTGCTCCGGGACAGGGGGCAGGTGAGCAGTACTTC
NA	TRBV6-5	TRBJ1-6	NA	CASRRQVASPLHF	TGTGCCAGCAGGCGACAGGTCGCCTCACCCCTCCACTTT
NA	TRBV6-5	TRBJ1-1	NA	CASYREMNTEAFF	TGTGCCAGTTACAGAGAGATGAACACTGAAGCTTTCTTT
many	TRBV7-9	TRBJ1-3	NA	CASSSTSRLAGNTIYF	TGTGCCAGCAGCTCAACGAGCCGACTAGCTGGAAACACCATATATTTT
many	TRBV12-3/TRBV12-4	TRBJ1-4	NA	CASSYLQPTNEKLFF	TGTGCCAGCAGTTATTTACAGCCAACTAATGAAAAACTGTTTTTT
many	TRBV3-1	TRBJ1-2	NA	CASSLTSGTDGYTF	TGTGCCAGCAGCCTTACCTCCGGGACTGATGGCTACACCTTC
NA	TRBV2	TRBJ1-4	NA	CASSPGESGEKLFF	TGTGCCAGCAGCCCAGGGGAAAGTGGTGAAAAACTGTTTTTT
NA	TRBV6-1	TRBJ1-2	NA	CASSEAQSPMTLYIF	TGTGCCAGCAGTGAAGCGCAGAGTCCTATGACCCTCTACATCTTC
NA	TRBV20-1	TRBJ1-1	NA	CSAPSGGTEAFF	TGCAGTGCCCCTTCAGGCGGCACTGAAGCTTTCTTT
NA	TRBV5-4	TRBJ2-3	TRBD2	CASSLRTSSGGTDTQYF	TGTGCCAGCAGCTTGCGGACTTCCAGCGGGGGAACAGATACGCAGTATTTT
NA	TRBV6-6	TRBJ1-2	TRBD1	CASSYGQGGYGYTF	TGTGCCAGCAGTTACGGACAGGGAGGCTATGGCTACACCTTC
many	TRBV11-2	TRBJ1-6	NA	CASSLAGGDSPLHF	TGTGCCAGCAGCTTGGCGGGGGGGGATTCACCCCTCCACTTT
many	TRBV7-2	TRBJ1-3	NA	CASSSSWDTGNTIYF	TGTGCCAGCAGCTCGTCCTGGGACACAGGAAACACCATATATTTT
few	TRBV7-9	TRBJ2-3	NA	CASSDRTDTQYF	TGTGCCAGCAGCGACCGCACAGATACGCAGTATTTT
NA	TRBV7-9	TRBJ2-1	TRBD2	CASSLGAWLAGGINEQFF	TGTGCCAGCAGCTTGGGTGCCTGGCTAGCGGGGGGAATCAATGAGCAGTTCTTC
few	TRBV11-2	TRBJ2-3	TRBD1	CASSKRTGSRTDTQYF	TGTGCCAGCAGCAAACGGACAGGCTCCCGCACAGATACGCAGTATTTT
few	TRBV7-3	TRBJ1-3	TRBD1	CASSTGTGPGNTIYF	TGTGCCAGCAGCACCGGGACAGGACCTGGAAACACCATATATTTT
many	TRBV6-5	TRBJ2-3	TRBD1	CASSYTGQGVTDTQYF	TGTGCCAGCAGTTACACGGGACAGGGGGTCACAGATACGCAGTATTTT
few	TRBV28	TRBJ2-7	NA	CASIRVSGEEQYF	TGTGCCAGCATCAGGGTTTCGGGCGAAGAGCAGTACTTC
few	TRBV20-1	TRBJ2-7	NA	CSASTAYEQYF	TGCAGTGCTTCAACGGCCTACGAGCAGTACTTC
many	TRBV14	TRBJ2-3	NA	CASSLLDTDTQYF	TGTGCCAGCAGCTTGCTAGACACAGATACGCAGTATTTT
NA	TRBV7-2	TRBJ2-7	NA	CASSPTYWWGTYAYEQYF	TGTGCCAGCAGCCCCACGTATTGGTGGGGGACCTACGCTTACGAGCAGTACTTC
NA	TRBV9	TRBJ2-7	TRBD2	CASSVGASGGLYEQYF	TGTGCCAGCAGCGTAGGGGCTAGCGGGGGTCTCTACGAGCAGTACTTC
many	TRBV4-2	TRBJ1-1	NA	CASSQGLGTEAFF	TGTGCCAGCAGCCAAGGGTTGGGGACTGAAGCTTTCTTT
NA	TRBV7-8	TRBJ2-7	NA	CATTRGTEVYEQYF	TGTGCCACGACACGGGGGACGGAGGTATACGAGCAGTACTTC
NA	TRBV12-3/TRBV12-4	TRBJ2-3	NA	CASSPSPLDTQYF	TGTGCCAGCAGCCCATCGCCCCTCGATACGCAGTATTTT
NA	TRBV4-3	TRBJ2-7	NA	CASSHDTLGSYEQYF	TGCGCCAGCAGCCATGATACCCTGGGTTCCTACGAGCAGTACTTC
NA	TRBV6-5	TRBJ2-3	NA	CASSYSMDFGTDTQYF	TGTGCCAGCAGTTACTCGATGGACTTTGGCACAGATACGCAGTATTTT
many	TRBV3-1	TRBJ1-1	NA	CASSQDNGGPTEAFF	TGTGCCAGCAGCCAAGATAACGGGGGGCCCACTGAAGCTTTCTTT
few	TRBV20-1	TRBJ2-3	NA	CSTESQGTDTQYF	TGCAGTACGGAGAGCCAGGGCACAGATACGCAGTATTTT
few	TRBV6-6	TRBJ2-7	NA	CASSSPVPLMQYF	TGTGCCAGCAGTTCTCCCGTTCCCCTGATGCAGTACTTC
many	TRBV7-8	TRBJ1-2	NA	CASSLATLGHREGYTF	TGTGCCAGCAGCTTAGCTACTCTAGGTCACAGGGAAGGCTACACCTTC
NA	TRBV10-3	TRBJ1-1	NA	CAISEGRLNTEAFF	TGTGCCATCAGTGAAGGCAGGCTGAACACTGAAGCTTTCTTT
NA	TRBV20-1	TRBJ1-6	NA	CSARDRKAESSYNSPLHF	TGCAGTGCCCGAGACAGGAAGGCCGAAAGCTCCTATAATTCACCCCTCCACTTT
few	TRBV11-2	TRBJ2-3	NA	CASKGSTDTQYF	TGTGCCTCAAAGGGTAGCACAGATACGCAGTATTTT
NA	TRBV7-6	TRBJ2-7	NA	CASSSHPGQAYEQYF	TGTGCCAGCAGTTCGCACCCGGGACAAGCCTACGAGCAGTACTTC
many	TRBV5-6	TRBJ1-2	NA	CASTPRGRKGYTF	TGTGCCAGCACCCCGCGGGGGCGTAAAGGCTACACCTTC
few	TRBV12-5	TRBJ1-1	TRBD1	CASGLSGTANTEAFF	TGTGCTAGTGGTCTCTCCGGGACAGCGAACACTGAAGCTTTCTTT
many	TRBV10-2	TRBJ2-5	NA	CASSEFLEETQYF	TGCGCCAGCAGTGAGTTCTTAGAAGAGACCCAGTACTTC
NA	TRBV10-3	TRBJ2-7	NA	CAISESQRNSYEQYF	TGTGCCATCAGTGAGTCCCAGCGGAACTCCTACGAGCAGTACTTC
few	TRBV28	TRBJ1-6	NA	CASTPSGQFSPLHF	TGTGCCAGCACCCCCTCCGGGCAATTTTCACCCCTCCACTTT